The 3 T cell receptor beta chains below come from one sample, sequenced in a study of T cell responses to AZD1222 COVID-19 vaccine. Only in-frame clones appear in the TCRdb table, and some are missing; sequencing was by immunoSEQ multiplex PCR. The top ten clones hold 4.4% of a sample with some 100,000 clones, 87% of them seen once. The source was peripheral blood, collected 28 days after the second AZD1222 dose. Source of these receptors: an adult who received the AZD1222 COVID-19 vaccine.

The genes are TRBV28 and TRBJ2-5; D gene unclear. Germline CDR1 and CDR2: MDHEN and SYDVKM. The CDR3 is 13 residues long. Trimming shortened V by 2 bases and J by 2 bases, and 6 bases separated the two germline ends. In DNA form, the CDR3 reads TGTGCCAGCAGTTTACCACAGCAAGAGACCCAGTACTTC. Translating it yields CASSLPQQETQYF.

The chain joins TRBV9 to TRBJ2-2; D call uncertain. The CDR3 consists of 15 residues. V lost 3 bases and J lost 4, with 13 bases in between. Germline V lookup: CDR1 SGDLS, CDR2 YYNGEE. CDR3 DNA: TGTGCCAGCAGCGCCCGTGATAAGGGCACCGGGGAGCTGTTTTTT. It codes for CASSARDKGTGELFF.

This clone was recorded once. The junction and the germline gene differ at one end; a read error may be behind it. The chain has TRBV4-3 and TRBJ2-7; 7 nucleotides match TRBD2. The CDR3 consists of 14 residues. The germline CDR1 and CDR2 sequences are LGHNA and YSLEER. CDR3 in amino acids: CASSQGEGRHEQYF. The CDR3 nucleotides are TGCGCCAGCAGTCAAGGGGAGGGGCGCCACGAGCAGTACTTC.